This TCR beta chain is drawn from a study of blood T cell repertoires in COVID-19. About the research overall: Whether acute or convalescent, the COVID-19 samples came from the United States, Italy and Spain. T cells, B-cell-depleted T cells, or PBMCs supplied cDNA or gDNA.

The CDR3 has 14 residues. Produced via immunoSEQ multiplex PCR; TCRdb's table is partial and in-frame only. The repertoire holds about 16,000 clones, with less than 90% as singletons. This TCR came from a man in his fifties or sixties with acute or convalescent COVID-19. The source material was peripheral blood. The chain combines TRBV12-2 with TRBJ2-1; TRBD2 is taken as the D call from the table, unchecked against the DNA. TRBV12-2 is described as a pseudogene. The CDR3 protein is CASRCGLAYNEQFF. The CDR3, as DNA: TGTGCAAGTCGCTGTGGACTAGCGTATAATGAGCAGTTCTTC.